These T cell receptor beta chains were read from a single sample in a study of T-cell memory formation after mild COVID-19. TCRdb reprocessed the 5' RACE reads with MiXCR, giving one entry per CDR3 protein. This sample carries almost 550,000 distinct CDR3 sequences, approximately 20% of them seen once, and the ten largest clones take under 15%. Material: PBMCs or a T cell subset sorted from them (not recorded which). These receptors all come from an adult woman who had mild COVID-19 (a few samples of this study predate the infection). Cell type and time point are not known. CDR3s include the opening cysteine and the closing phenylalanine or tryptophan. D genes are given only for firm matches. Size values are once, few and many counts, or a class for expanded clones, and some rows have none.

j_call | v_call | d_call | clone_size | cdr3_nt | cdr3_aa
TRBJ2-3 | TRBV4-1 | TRBD2 | few | TGCGCCAGCAGCCAAGGGACTAGCGGGGGGTGGGATACGCAGTATTTT | CASSQGTSGGWDTQYF
TRBJ2-3 | TRBV5-1 | TRBD2 | few | TGCGCCAGCAGCTTGTGGAGTAGCGGGTCCCCCACAGATACGCAGTATTTT | CASSLWSSGSPTDTQYF
TRBJ2-1 | TRBV7-2 | TRBD2 | few | TGTGCCAGCAGCATCACTAGCGGGAGTATTGGCCATGAGCAGTTCTTC | CASSITSGSIGHEQFF
TRBJ2-6 | TRBV11-2 | TRBD2 | many | TGTGCCAGCAGCCTACTAGCGGGTTCTGTCACGGGGGCCAACGTCCTGACTTTC | CASSLLAGSVTGANVLTF
TRBJ1-2 | TRBV25-1 | TRBD1 | - | TGTGCCAGCAGTCGGGCAGGGGGACGTAACTATGGCTACACCTTC | CASSRAGGRNYGYTF
TRBJ2-1 | TRBV15 | TRBD2 | - | TGTGCCACCACTCGTAGCGGGAGGGTCCATGAGCAGTTCTTC | CATTRSGRVHEQFF
TRBJ2-7 | TRBV15 | TRBD2 | - | TGTGCCACCAGCAGAGATAGCGGGCAAGCCTACGAGCAGTACTTC | CATSRDSGQAYEQYF
TRBJ2-3 | TRBV11-2 | - | - | TGTGCCAGCAGCTTAAGTGGGACTCTAGGCCCGGCAGATACGCAGTATTTT | CASSLSGTLGPADTQYF
TRBJ2-3 | TRBV30 | - | many | TGTGCCTGGACCCAGCGGAGCACAGATACGCAGTATTTT | CAWTQRSTDTQYF
TRBJ2-3 | TRBV5-1 | - | - | TGCGCCAGCAGGAAAGGGGCAGGAGCAGATACGCAGTATTTT | CASRKGAGADTQYF
TRBJ2-7 | TRBV12-3/TRBV12-4 | TRBD2 | many | TGTGCCAGCAGGTCCCCCTTTACCGGGACTAGCGGGAGTTCCGCCGTGCAGTACTTC | CASRSPFTGTSGSSAVQYF
TRBJ2-6 | TRBV9 | - | few | TGTGCCAGCAGCCTCATGCACTCTGGGGCCAACGTCCTGACTTTC | CASSLMHSGANVLTF
TRBJ1-1 | TRBV7-9 | TRBD1 | many | TGTGCCAGCAGCTCCAGACAGGGAGTGAACACTGAAGCTTTCTTT | CASSSRQGVNTEAFF
TRBJ2-3 | TRBV9 | - | - | TGTGCCAGCAGCGTTGAGGGTAGGACAGATACGCAGTATTTT | CASSVEGRTDTQYF
TRBJ2-3 | TRBV7-6 | - | - | TGTGCCAGCAGCTCCAGGGTAGCCCTGATCACAGATACGCAGTATTTT | CASSSRVALITDTQYF
TRBJ2-1 | TRBV20-1 | - | - | TGCAGTGCTAGAGATTTCGCGAGAGGCTCCTACAATGAGCAGTTCTTC | CSARDFARGSYNEQFF
TRBJ2-2 | TRBV7-9 | - | - | TGTGCCGCGGGGAGTTGGAGCGGGGAGCTGTTTTTT | CAAGSWSGELFF
TRBJ2-1 | TRBV3-1 | TRBD2 | few | TGTGCCAGCAGCCAAGGGACTAGCGGGAGATCGGGCAATGAGCAGTTCTTC | CASSQGTSGRSGNEQFF
TRBJ1-2 | TRBV7-9 | - | - | TGTGCCAGCAGCTTACTAGGGGGGAACTATGGCTACACCTTC | CASSLLGGNYGYTF
TRBJ2-2 | TRBV18 | - | - | TGTGCCAGCTCGCTCGCCAGCGCCGGGGAGCTGTTTTTT | CASSLASAGELFF
TRBJ1-1 | TRBV4-1 | - | few | TGCGCCAGCAGCCAAGTAGCCAGGAACACTGAAGCTTTCTTT | CASSQVARNTEAFF
TRBJ1-2 | TRBV3-1 | TRBD1 | - | TGTGCCAGCAGCCCTTACGGTAGGGGGCAAGAGGACTATGGCTACACCTTC | CASSPYGRGQEDYGYTF
TRBJ2-7 | TRBV12-3/TRBV12-4 | TRBD2 | - | TGTGCCAGCAGGCCCGGAGGGACTAGCTACGAGCAGTACTTC | CASRPGGTSYEQYF
TRBJ2-1 | TRBV7-6 | TRBD2 | - | TGTGCCAGCAGCCCCCGGGCAGCGGGAGATCAGTTCTTC | CASSPRAAGDQFF
TRBJ1-2 | TRBV20-1 | - | - | TGCAGTGCTAGTCAGCAGATCTATGGCTACACCTTC | CSASQQIYGYTF
TRBJ1-5 | TRBV5-1 | - | - | TGCGCCAGCAGCTCCGGGGAACCCAATAGCAATCAGCCCCAGCATTTT | CASSSGEPNSNQPQHF
TRBJ1-2 | TRBV20-1 | TRBD1 | - | TGCAGTGCTAGAGTAGGGACAGGGGCCGGCTACACCTTC | CSARVGTGAGYTF
TRBJ2-4 | TRBV20-1 | TRBD2 | - | TGCAGTGCCCCTAAACTAGCGGGAGGAGATCTAGCCAAAAACATTCAGTACTTC | CSAPKLAGGDLAKNIQYF
TRBJ1-4 | TRBV29-1 | TRBD1 | - | TGCAGCGTTGCCCGGGACAGGGGAGAAAAACTGTTTTTT | CSVARDRGEKLFF